A single sample gave rise to the 30 T cell receptor beta chains below, sequenced in a study of T cells after yellow fever vaccination. Using its own MiXCR run on the 5' RACE reads, TCRdb lists one record per CDR3 protein. The sample has some 300,000 distinct CDR3 sequences; 7% to 10% are singletons. The sequences come from PBMCs, collected roughly seven weeks after the first yellow fever vaccination. Receptor source: a man aged 18 to 35 who received the YFV17D yellow fever vaccine.

In its sample, this clonotype was seen many times. This chain links TRBV5-1 with TRBJ2-7, with D possibly TRBD1 on 5 matching bases. Germline values: CDR1 SGHRS, CDR2 YFSETQ. The CDR3 loop spans 12 amino acids. Trimming cost V 5 bases and J 5 bases, with 11 bases left between them. For the CDR3, the DNA is TGCGCCAGCAGAAATCAAGGGGACGAGCAGTACTTC. Amino acid sequence: CASRNQGDEQYF.

This clonotype was counted many times. The chain recombines TRBV7-2 with TRBJ1-6; D uncertain. This CDR3 is 13 amino acids long. V lost 3 bases, J lost 8 bases, and 8 bases lay in between. Germline lookup yields CDR1 SGHTA and CDR2 FQGNSA. CDR3 residues: CASSLVGYSPLHF. The CDR3 region has the DNA TGTGCCAGCAGCTTGGTGGGCTATTCACCCCTCCACTTT.

There are many counts of this clonotype. The genes are TRBV7-9 and TRBJ1-4, with unresolved D. CDR3 length equals 14 residues. CDR1 is SEHNR and CDR2 is FQNEAQ in the germline V gene (reference sequence). V was cut by 4 bases and J by 0 bases, with 6 bases left in between. In DNA, the CDR3 is TGTGCCAGCAGCTCCACCACAACTAATGAAAAACTGTTTTTT. Translation gives CASSSTTTNEKLFF.

The CDR3: CASRAGTLSYEQYF. The DNA of the CDR3 is TGTGCCAGCAGAGCCGGGACTCTCTCCTACGAGCAGTACTTC. This sequence joins TRBV27 and TRBJ2-7; D perhaps matches TRBD2 (6 bases). Germline V gives CDR1 MNHEY, CDR2 SMNVEV (reference sequence). This CDR3 region has 14 residues. V gave up 6 bases and J gave up 0 bases, with 12 bases separating them.

This chain links TRBV7-2 with TRBJ2-7; no clear D. The CDR3 is made up of 13 amino acids. Deletions cut 1 base from V and 3 bases from J, with 7 bases between. Germline assignment: CDR1 SGHTA and CDR2 FQGNSA. The chain's CDR3 is CASSLVRSYEQYF. DNA for the CDR3: TGTGCCAGCAGCTTAGTACGGAGCTACGAGCAGTACTTC.

The CDR3 region has the DNA TGCAGTGCTAGAGCAGGGACAGCGAACTACGAGCAGTACTTC. Translated, it gives CSARAGTANYEQYF. This chain connects TRBV20-1 to TRBJ2-7, with 7 bases identical to TRBD1. The CDR3 runs to 14 residues. Germline-derived CDR1 and CDR2 are DFQATT and SNEGSKA (reference sequence). V lost 1 base and J lost 3; bases outside the gene matches: 6.

This clonotype was observed a handful of times. The chain is built from TRBV12-3 or TRBV12-4 and TRBJ2-1; no clear D. Trimming took off 2 bases at V and 7 bases at J, with 9 bases between the two ends. CDR3 length: 13 residues. CDR3 in DNA: TGTGCCAGCAGTTTATCTTGGGTAAATGAGCAGTTCTTC. It yields the protein CASSLSWVNEQFF.

The table lists this clonotype with many counts. The V and J genes are TRBV20-1 and TRBJ2-1; 7 nucleotides line up with TRBD1. The germline V gene has CDR1 DFQATT and CDR2 SNEGSKA (reference sequence). Losses at the gene ends were 4 bases for V and 0 bases for J; bases not matched to a gene: 6. The CDR3 has 15 residues. The CDR3 here is CSAIQGVSSYNEQFF. CDR3 bases: TGCAGTGCTATTCAGGGGGTGAGCTCCTACAATGAGCAGTTCTTC.

The chain carries TRBV14 and TRBJ2-3, with 9 bases identical to TRBD2. Germline V gene data show CDR1 as SGHDN and CDR2 as FVKESK. Trimming removed 0 bases from V and 9 bases from J; junction bases left unmatched: 19. This CDR3 is 19 amino acids long. The CDR3 protein is CASSQDAYESGGPRVTQYF. DNA for the CDR3: TGTGCCAGCAGCCAAGATGCCTACGAAAGCGGGGGGCCGCGCGTCACGCAGTATTTT.

This clonotype was detected many times. The chain joins TRBV7-9 to TRBJ2-1; possibly TRBD1 or TRBD2 for D (6 bases each). Deletions cut 2 bases from V and 6 bases from J, with 14 bases between. Germline CDR1 is SEHNR and CDR2 is FQNEAQ (reference sequence). CDR3 length equals 15 residues. The CDR3 here is CASSLIWGAGNEQFF. CDR3 DNA sequence: TGTGCCAGCAGCTTAATATGGGGGGCAGGCAATGAGCAGTTCTTC. Complete variable domain (other parts from reference TRBV7-9 and TRBJ2-1): DTGVSQNPRHKITKRGQNVTFRCDPISEHNRLYWYRQTLGQGPEFLTYFQNEAQLEKSRLLSDRFSAERPKGSFSTLEIQRTEQGDSAMYLCASSLIWGAGNEQFFGPGTRLTVL.

This clonotype was seen many times. The chain couples TRBV6-1 to TRBJ1-5; D gene ambiguous. The CDR3 covers 14 residues. V lost 4 bases and J lost 7, with 14 bases in between. CDR1 is MNHNS, CDR2 SASEGT, per germline. The CDR3 spells CASSVTQVVQPQHF. CDR3 DNA sequence: TGTGCCAGCAGTGTCACTCAGGTCGTCCAGCCCCAGCATTTT.

This clonotype was detected ten times or more. This chain uses TRBV7-2 with TRBJ1-4, with unresolved D. The CDR3 is made up of 14 amino acids. Germline assignment: CDR1 SGHTA and CDR2 FQGNSA. The V and J ends lost 3 bases and 5 bases respectively, with 10 bases between them. The CDR3 DNA follows: TGTGCCAGCAGCTTGTTCACGGGGAATGAAAAACTGTTTTTT. The encoded protein is CASSLFTGNEKLFF.

The chain combines TRBV6-5 with TRBJ1-2; the match to TRBD1 covers 8 bases. The germline gives CDR1 MNHEY, CDR2 SVGAGI. V dropped 0 bases and J dropped 6; count of bases not matched to a gene: 9. The CDR3 covers 16 residues. The CDR3 DNA follows: TGTGCCAGCAGTTACTCGAGTTTGGACAGGGCCAATGGCTACACCTTC. As protein: CASSYSSLDRANGYTF.

The CDR3 spells CASRPQGAGGYEQYF. The CDR3 nucleotides are TGTGCCAGCAGACCACAGGGGGCCGGAGGCTACGAGCAGTACTTC. The V gene is TRBV12-3 or TRBV12-4, the J gene TRBJ2-7; TRBD1 aligns across 9 bases. The CDR3 length is 15 residues. Trimming took 6 bases from V and 3 from J; bases not matched to a gene: 9.

This clonotype was detected only a few times. V gene TRBV27 combines with J gene TRBJ2-3; D is perhaps TRBD2 (5 bases). Trimming cost V 5 bases and J 2 bases, with 11 bases left between them. CDR1 is MNHEY, CDR2 SMNVEV, per germline (reference sequence). The CDR3 has 14 residues. The CDR3 region has the DNA TGTGCCAGCAGTACGCTAGCCCCCACAGATACGCAGTATTTT. Its protein product is CASSTLAPTDTQYF.

This chain uses TRBV20-1 with TRBJ2-3, with a weak D call TRBD2 (6 bases). Trimming removed 5 bases at V and 0 bases at J, with 15 bases between. The CDR3 is 15 residues long. CDR1 DFQATT and CDR2 SNEGSKA come from the germline V gene (reference sequence). This CDR3 reads CSAPRGGASTDTQYF. CDR3 nucleotides: TGCAGTGCTCCCCGGGGCGGGGCTAGCACAGATACGCAGTATTTT.

V usage is TRBV4-2 and J usage is TRBJ2-1; a weak D match, TRBD2 (6 bases). Germline-derived CDR1 and CDR2 are LGHNA and YNFKEQ. This CDR3 is built from 16 residues. The V end lost 2 bases, the J end lost 4 bases, and 15 bases lay between the germline ends. The CDR3 is CASSQIRGTLYNEQFF. In nucleotides, the CDR3 is TGTGCCAGCAGCCAAATACGGGGGACTTTATACAATGAGCAGTTCTTC.

This clonotype was detected a few times. CDR3 sequence: CSARRDRETYEQYF. The CDR3 DNA reads as TGCAGTGCTAGAAGGGACAGGGAGACCTACGAGCAGTACTTC. The genes are TRBV20-1 and TRBJ2-7; 9 nucleotides agree with TRBD1. This CDR3 has 14 amino acids. CDR1 and CDR2 from the germline V gene are DFQATT and SNEGSKA (reference sequence). Trimming cost V 2 bases and J 2 bases; bases outside gene matches: 4.

There are a few counts of this clonotype. The J gene is TRBJ1-2, the V gene TRBV27; D remains unclear. With 3 bases removed from V and 0 bases from J, the gap between germline ends came to 11 bases. The CDR3 totals 15 residues. Germline CDR1 MNHEY, CDR2 SMNVEV (reference sequence). CDR3 nucleotides: TGTGCCAGCAGTTTCTCCGGAGTAGCTAACTATGGCTACACCTTC. It yields the protein CASSFSGVANYGYTF.

At least ten counts were recorded for this clonotype. This rearrangement joins TRBV7-9 to TRBJ2-5, with 7 nucleotides matching TRBD2. V trimming: 3 bases; J trimming: 4 bases; junction bases outside the gene matches: 8. The CDR3 contains 15 residues. Per the germline V gene, CDR1 is SEHNR and CDR2 is FQNEAQ (reference sequence). The CDR3 region is CASSFGLGPRETQYF. CDR3 DNA: TGTGCCAGCAGCTTCGGACTAGGGCCAAGAGAGACCCAGTACTTC.

The chain joins TRBV30 to TRBJ1-2; possible D gene TRBD1, 6 bases. CDR3 length: 13 residues. Germline V CDR1 and CDR2: GTSNPN, SVGIG (reference sequence). V was trimmed by 2 bases and J by 3 bases, leaving 10 bases between them. The CDR3 loop is CAWSRGNYYGYTF. The CDR3 DNA is TGTGCCTGGAGTAGGGGGAACTACTATGGCTACACCTTC.

The rearrangement links TRBV4-1 to TRBJ1-1; D is undetermined. The CDR3 has 15 amino acids. Trimming stripped 4 bases from V and 4 bases from J, with 16 bases between. The germline CDR1 and CDR2 sequences are MGHRA and YSYEKL. The CDR3 reads CASSPPYVYGTEAFF. CDR3 in DNA: TGCGCCAGCAGCCCCCCCTACGTATATGGCACTGAAGCTTTCTTT.

This clonotype has more than one count but fewer than ten. The V and J genes are TRBV11-2 and TRBJ2-5; no firm D call. Germline CDR1 is SGHAT and CDR2 is FQNNGV. V was cut by 5 bases and J by 2 bases, with 12 bases left in between. The CDR3 loop spans 14 amino acids. The CDR3 DNA follows: TGTGCCAGCAGCCCGAGCGACGGACAAGAGACCCAGTACTTC. Translation gives CASSPSDGQETQYF.

This clonotype was detected only a few times. The chain uses TRBV23-1 and TRBJ2-7; D possibly corresponds to TRBD2 (6 bases). TRBV23-1 is classed as an ORF, of uncertain function. The CDR3 has 14 residues. The germline V and J ends were trimmed by 9 bases and 3 bases, with 18 bases remaining between them. The CDR3 nucleotides are TGCGCCAGAGGAATATCGCGGGGTTACTACGAGCAGTACGTC. This codes for CARGISRGYYEQYV.

The chain links TRBV12-3 or TRBV12-4 to TRBJ2-2, with D uncertain. Deletions cut 6 bases from V and 3 bases from J, with 11 bases between. The CDR3 is 14 residues long. For the CDR3, the DNA is TGTGCCAGCAGCCCTAAACCCTACACCGGGGAGCTGTTTTTT. This codes for CASSPKPYTGELFF.

V gene TRBV10-2 combines with J gene TRBJ1-2; 7 bases are a match to TRBD1. V lost 7 bases, J lost 4 bases, and 9 bases stayed unmatched. The CDR3 runs 14 residues. Germline V gene lookup returns CDR1 WSHSY and CDR2 SAAADI. CDR3 protein: CASMTTGRTYGYTF. DNA for the CDR3: TGCGCCAGCATGACGACAGGGAGGACCTATGGCTACACCTTC.

This clonotype was counted only a few times. The gene calls are TRBV4-3 and TRBJ2-3, with 7 bases aligning to TRBD2. This CDR3 has 18 amino acids. Trimming took 0 bases from V and 3 from J; bases not matched to a gene: 12. Germline-derived CDR1 and CDR2 are LGHNA and YSLEER. CDR3 DNA sequence: TGCGCCAGCAGCCAAGATAGGGGAGGGGCGGGCGGGACAGATACGCAGTATTTT. Translated, it gives CASSQDRGGAGGTDTQYF.

V and J are TRBV19 and TRBJ1-5; no definite D call. There are 16 residues in the CDR3. Germline CDR1 LNHDA, CDR2 SQIVND (reference sequence). The V gene lost 1 base and the J gene lost 2 bases, with 12 bases spanning the gap. As DNA, the CDR3 is TGTGCCAGTAGTATAGGGACGGAATATGGCAATCAGCCCCAGCATTTT. Its translation is CASSIGTEYGNQPQHF.

This clonotype came up many times. This chain connects TRBV12-3 or TRBV12-4 to TRBJ2-1; D not certain. The CDR3 loop spans 12 amino acids. Between the trimmed V and J ends, which lost 5 bases and 15 bases, there was a span of 17 bases. The CDR3 loop is CASSTWTTSVFF. The CDR3 DNA reads as TGTGCCAGCAGTACATGGACCACTTCGGTGTTCTTC.

As regards this clonotype: This clone may be a read error of a much larger clone one base away. The chain carries TRBV5-6 and TRBJ1-2, with 7 bases fitting TRBD1. V lost 4 bases and J lost 4; bases outside the gene matches: 7. The germline gives CDR1 SGHDT, CDR2 YYEEEE. This CDR3 has 14 residues. The CDR3 loop is CASSLTGFRYGYTF. The CDR3 DNA follows: TGTGCCAGCAGCCTGACAGGGTTTCGCTATGGCTACACCTTC.